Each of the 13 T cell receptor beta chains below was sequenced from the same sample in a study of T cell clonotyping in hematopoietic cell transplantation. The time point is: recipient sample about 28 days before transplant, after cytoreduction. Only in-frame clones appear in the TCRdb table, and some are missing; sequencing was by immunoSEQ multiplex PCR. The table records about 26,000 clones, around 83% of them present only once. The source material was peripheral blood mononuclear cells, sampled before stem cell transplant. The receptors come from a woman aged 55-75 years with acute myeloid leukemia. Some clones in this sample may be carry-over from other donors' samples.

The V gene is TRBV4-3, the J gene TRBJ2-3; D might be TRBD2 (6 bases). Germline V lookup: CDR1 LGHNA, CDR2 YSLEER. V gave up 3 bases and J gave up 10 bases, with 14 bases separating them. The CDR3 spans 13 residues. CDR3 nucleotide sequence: TGCGCCAGCAGCCAGACCACTAGCTTGGCGCAGTATTTT. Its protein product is CASSQTTSLAQYF.

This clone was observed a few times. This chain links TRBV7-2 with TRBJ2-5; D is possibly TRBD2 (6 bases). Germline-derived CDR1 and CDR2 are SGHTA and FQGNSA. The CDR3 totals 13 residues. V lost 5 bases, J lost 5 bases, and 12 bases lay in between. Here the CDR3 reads CASSAGPGETQYF. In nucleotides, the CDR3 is TGTGCCAGCAGCGCGGGACCGGGGGAGACCCAGTACTTC.

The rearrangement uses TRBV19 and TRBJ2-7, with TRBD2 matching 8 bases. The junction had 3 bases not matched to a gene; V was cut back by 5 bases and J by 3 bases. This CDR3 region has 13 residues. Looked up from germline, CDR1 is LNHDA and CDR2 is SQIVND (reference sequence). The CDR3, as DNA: TGTGCCAGTAGTCTACTAGCGGACTACGAGCAGTACTTC. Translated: CASSLLADYEQYF.

The CDR3 bases are TGTGCCAGCAGCGTGGGGGCGGGACGAGCTTCAGATACGCAGTATTTT. Translation: CASSVGAGRASDTQYF. The chain couples TRBV9 to TRBJ2-3; possibly TRBD1 or TRBD2 for D (6 bases each). V lost 2 bases, J lost 4 bases, and 17 bases lay in between. The CDR3 loop spans 16 amino acids. Germline V gene sequence: CDR1 SGDLS, CDR2 YYNGEE.

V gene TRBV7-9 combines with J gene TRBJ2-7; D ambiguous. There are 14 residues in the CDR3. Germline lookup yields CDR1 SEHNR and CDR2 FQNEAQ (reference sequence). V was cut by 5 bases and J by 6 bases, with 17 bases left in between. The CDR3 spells CASSDRGGDREQYF. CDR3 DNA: TGTGCCAGCAGCGACCGAGGCGGTGACCGCGAGCAGTACTTC.

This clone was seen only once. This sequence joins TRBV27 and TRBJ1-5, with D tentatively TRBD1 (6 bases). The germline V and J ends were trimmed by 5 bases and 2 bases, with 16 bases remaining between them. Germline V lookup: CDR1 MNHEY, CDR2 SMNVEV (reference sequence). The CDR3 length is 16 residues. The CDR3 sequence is CASSPWGATGNQPQHF. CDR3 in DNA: TGTGCCAGCAGTCCATGGGGGGCGACGGGCAATCAGCCCCAGCATTTT.

The CDR3 region has the DNA TGCGCCAGCAGCGTGGGGACAGGGCATGAGCAGTTCTTC. Amino acid sequence: CASSVGTGHEQFF. The chain is built from TRBV5-1 and TRBJ2-1, with 9 bases aligning to TRBD1. This CDR3 has 13 amino acids. Germline CDR1 reads SGHRS; CDR2 reads YFSETQ. Losses at the gene ends were 4 bases for V and 8 bases for J; bases not matched to a gene: 4.

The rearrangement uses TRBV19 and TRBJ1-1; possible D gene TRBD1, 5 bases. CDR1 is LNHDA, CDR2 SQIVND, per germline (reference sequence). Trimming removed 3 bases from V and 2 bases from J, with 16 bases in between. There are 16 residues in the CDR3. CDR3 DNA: TGTGCCAGTAGTATTTTAGTTTCGACAGATAACACTGAAGCTTTCTTT. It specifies CASSILVSTDNTEAFF.

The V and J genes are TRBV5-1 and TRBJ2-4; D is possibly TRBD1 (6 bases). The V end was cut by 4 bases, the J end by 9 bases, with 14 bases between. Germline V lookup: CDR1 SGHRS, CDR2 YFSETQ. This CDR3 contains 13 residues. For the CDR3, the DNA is TGCGCCAGCAGCCCCCCGACAGGAGGCATTCAGTACTTC. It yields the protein CASSPPTGGIQYF.

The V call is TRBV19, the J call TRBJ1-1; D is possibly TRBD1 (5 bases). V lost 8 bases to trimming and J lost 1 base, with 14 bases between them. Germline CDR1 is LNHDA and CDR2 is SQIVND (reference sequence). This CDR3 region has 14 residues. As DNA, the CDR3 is TGTGCCAGTTGGGGCCGGGTCCCGAACACTGAAGCTTTCTTT. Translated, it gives CASWGRVPNTEAFF.

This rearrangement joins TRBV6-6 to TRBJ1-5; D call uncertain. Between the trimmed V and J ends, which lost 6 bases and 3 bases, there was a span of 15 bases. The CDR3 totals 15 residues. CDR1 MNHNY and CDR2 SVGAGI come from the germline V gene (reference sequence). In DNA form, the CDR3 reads TGTGCCAGCAGAAATGGTGGAGCGTACAATCAGCCCCAGCATTTT. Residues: CASRNGGAYNQPQHF.

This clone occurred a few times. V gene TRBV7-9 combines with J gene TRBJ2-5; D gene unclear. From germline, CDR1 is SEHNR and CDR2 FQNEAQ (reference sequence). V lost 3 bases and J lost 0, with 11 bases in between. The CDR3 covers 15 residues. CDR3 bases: TGTGCCAGCAGCTTTGGGGATCGGTACCAAGAGACCCAGTACTTC. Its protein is CASSFGDRYQETQYF.

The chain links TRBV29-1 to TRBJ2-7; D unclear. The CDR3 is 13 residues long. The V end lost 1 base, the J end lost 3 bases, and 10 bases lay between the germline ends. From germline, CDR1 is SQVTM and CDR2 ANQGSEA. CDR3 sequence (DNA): TGCAGCGTTGAAGGTCTATTTGGCTACGAGCAGTACTTC. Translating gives CSVEGLFGYEQYF.